This entry lists 17 T cell receptor beta chains sequenced from one sample in a study of cytomegalovirus exposure and HLA in healthy donors. The PCR employed 60 Vbeta primers together with 13 Jbeta primers. The repertoire was sequenced with immunoSEQ multiplex PCR; TCRdb's copy has only in-frame clones and lacks some. The sample records about 150,000 clones, about 85% being singletons. The material sequenced was PBMCs. The source of these receptors is a boy aged 2 to 10 in good health and CMV-seronegative.

The chain joins TRBV6-1 to TRBJ2-7; D may be TRBD1 (6 bases). This CDR3 region has 14 residues. The V end lost 7 bases, the J end lost 6 bases, and 19 bases lay between the germline ends. Germline-derived CDR1 and CDR2 are MNHNS and SASEGT. The CDR3 DNA reads as TGTGCCAGCAACCCCCGGAAGGGCAGGGGCGAGCAGTACTTC. Translation gives CASNPRKGRGEQYF.

The V call is TRBV19, the J call TRBJ1-4, with D possibly being TRBD1 (6 bases). The CDR3 is 14 residues long. V was pared by 3 bases and J by 12 bases, with 17 bases between. Germline V lookup: CDR1 LNHDA, CDR2 SQIVND (reference sequence). CDR3 protein: CASSISGGGPELFF. The CDR3 bases are TGTGCCAGTAGTATTTCGGGGGGCGGTCCTGAACTGTTTTTT.

The chain links TRBV7-9 to TRBJ1-1; TRBD1 agrees at 7 bases. CDR1 and CDR2 from the germline V gene are SEHNR and FQNEAQ (reference sequence). V was clipped by 5 bases and J by 3 bases; unmatched bases: 12. The CDR3 extends over 16 amino acids. The CDR3 DNA reads TGTGCCAGCAGCCGTTCAGGGGGAACCACCCACACTGAAGCTTTCTTT. Translating it yields CASSRSGGTTHTEAFF.

The rearrangement joins TRBV18 to TRBJ1-2; the match to TRBD1 covers 9 bases. Germline V lookup: CDR1 KGHSH, CDR2 LQKENI. V shed 0 bases, J shed 7 bases, and the junction held 3 bases outside the gene matches. The CDR3 runs 14 residues. The CDR3: CASSPPTGGSGYTF. In nucleotides, the CDR3 is TGTGCCAGCTCACCACCAACAGGGGGCTCTGGCTACACCTTC.

V gene TRBV5-6 combines with J gene TRBJ2-7; 8 bases fit TRBD1. CDR3 size: 13 residues. The ends lost 7 bases at V and 5 bases at J; junction bases unmatched: 8. The germline V gene encodes CDR1 SGHDT and CDR2 YYEEEE. For the CDR3, the DNA is TGTGCCAGCCAGGGACAGGCCGGCGACGAGCAGTACTTC. This codes for CASQGQAGDEQYF.

The chain has TRBV28 and TRBJ2-7, with D tentatively TRBD2 (7 bases). The V end was cut by 4 bases, the J end by 5 bases, with 15 bases between. The CDR3 has 14 amino acids. Germline assignment: CDR1 MDHEN and CDR2 SYDVKM. Written as DNA, the CDR3 is TGTGCCAGCAGTTGGGAGGGGGAAGGCGACGAGCAGTACTTC. Translation: CASSWEGEGDEQYF.

The V call is TRBV28, the J call TRBJ2-5, with a tentative D call TRBD2 (6 bases). The CDR3 totals 14 residues. The germline V gene encodes CDR1 MDHEN and CDR2 SYDVKM. The V end was cut by 3 bases, the J end by 5 bases, with 13 bases between. CDR3 loop: CASSFRRDLETQYF. The CDR3, as DNA: TGTGCCAGCAGTTTCAGGAGGGACTTGGAGACCCAGTACTTC.

CDR3 bases: TGTGCCAGCGCCTGGGGGCACGAGCAGTACTTC. This gives the protein CASAWGHEQYF. The genes are TRBV27 and TRBJ2-7; TRBD1 is a possible D gene (6 bases). Germline lookup yields CDR1 MNHEY and CDR2 SMNVEV (reference sequence). This CDR3 has 11 amino acids. V lost 8 bases and J 5 bases, leaving 10 bases between the germline ends.

This chain joins TRBV6-5 and TRBJ2-5; TRBD1 aligns across 7 bases. CDR3 size: 15 residues. Trimming removed 5 bases from V and 2 bases from J; junction bases left unmatched: 8. Germline V gene lookup returns CDR1 MNHEY and CDR2 SVGAGI. This CDR3 reads CASSPPGTEQETQYF. Here the CDR3 DNA reads TGTGCCAGCAGTCCCCCCGGGACAGAACAAGAGACCCAGTACTTC.

J is TRBJ1-1 and V is TRBV30; D is undetermined. CDR1 GTSNPN and CDR2 SVGIG come from the germline V gene (reference sequence). Between the trimmed V and J ends, which lost 3 bases and 11 bases, there was a span of 7 bases. The CDR3 consists of 9 residues. The CDR3 DNA sequence: TGTGCCTGGAGAGGCAGGGCTTTCTTT. Encoded protein: CAWRGRAFF.

The chain uses TRBV5-1 and TRBJ2-1, with 9 bases that match TRBD2. The CDR3 has 17 amino acids. The junction had 8 bases not matched to a gene; V was cut back by 0 bases and J by 4 bases. Germline V lookup: CDR1 SGHRS, CDR2 YFSETQ. This CDR3 is CASSLGGGRALYNEQFF. The CDR3 nucleotides are TGCGCCAGCAGCTTGGGCGGCGGGAGGGCCTTATACAATGAGCAGTTCTTC.

V usage is TRBV27 and J usage is TRBJ2-2, with D possibly matching TRBD2 (6 bases). Trimming pared 8 bases from V and 7 bases from J, leaving 14 bases between. Germline V CDR1 and CDR2: MNHEY, SMNVEV (reference sequence). The CDR3 is 13 residues long. CDR3 amino acids: CASRKGGGGELFF. The CDR3 DNA reads as TGTGCCAGCCGAAAGGGAGGAGGCGGGGAGCTGTTTTTT.

This clone has just one count. The V gene is TRBV21-1, the J gene TRBJ2-2; the D segment call TRBD2 is taken from the table without a DNA check. TRBV21-1 constitutes a pseudogene. This CDR3 is 17 amino acids long. CDR3 DNA sequence: TGTGCCAGCAGCGTCCTGACTAGCGGTGCGAACACCGGGGAGCTGTTTTTT. It specifies CASSVLTSGANTGELFF.

The genes are TRBV28 and TRBJ2-7; D remains unclear. The CDR3 is 16 residues long. The V end lost 2 bases, the J end lost 0 bases, and 14 bases lay between the germline ends. The germline V gene has CDR1 MDHEN and CDR2 SYDVKM. CDR3 region: CASSLRGLKSSYEQYF. The CDR3 coding sequence is TGTGCCAGCAGTTTAAGAGGCCTCAAGAGCTCCTACGAGCAGTACTTC.

V gene TRBV11-2 combines with J gene TRBJ2-1; TRBD2 is a possible D gene (5 bases). The CDR3 consists of 18 residues. Germline V gene lookup returns CDR1 SGHAT and CDR2 FQNNGV. The V end was cut by 1 base, the J end by 1 base, with 17 bases between. The CDR3 region has the DNA TGTGCCAGCAGCTTAGCCCCTTCGAGGGTAAGGTCCTACAATGAGCAGTTCTTC. It translates to CASSLAPSRVRSYNEQFF.

This chain connects TRBV5-8 to TRBJ2-2; D gene unclear. The CDR3 sequence is 13 residues long. Per the germline V gene, CDR1 is SGHTS and CDR2 is YDEGEE. The V end was cut by 4 bases, the J end by 1 base, with 5 bases between. This CDR3 is CASSALNTGELFF. CDR3 in DNA: TGTGCCAGCAGCGCGCTGAACACCGGGGAGCTGTTTTTT. The entire variable domain, with the rest obtained from reference TRBV5-8 and TRBJ2-2, is as follows: EAGVTQSPTHLIKTRGQQATLRCSPISGHTSVYWYQQALGLGLQFLLWYDEGEERNRGNFPPRFSGRQFPNYSSELNVNALELEDSALYLCASSALNTGELFFGEGSRLTVL.

The V and J genes are TRBV19 and TRBJ2-7; D might be TRBD1 (6 bases). The CDR3 consists of 14 residues. The V end lost 0 bases, the J end lost 2 bases, and 8 bases lay between the germline ends. Germline-derived CDR1 and CDR2 are LNHDA and SQIVND (reference sequence). In DNA form, the CDR3 reads TGTGCCAGTAGTATAGATTGGGGGCCCTACGAGCAGTACTTC. Translating it yields CASSIDWGPYEQYF.